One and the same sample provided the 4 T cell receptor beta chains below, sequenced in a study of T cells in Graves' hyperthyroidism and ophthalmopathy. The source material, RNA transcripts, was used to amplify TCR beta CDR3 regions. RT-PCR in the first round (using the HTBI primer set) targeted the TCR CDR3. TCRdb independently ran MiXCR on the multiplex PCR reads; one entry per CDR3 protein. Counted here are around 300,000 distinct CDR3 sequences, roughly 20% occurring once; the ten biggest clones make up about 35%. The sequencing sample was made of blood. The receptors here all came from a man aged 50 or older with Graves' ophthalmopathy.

CDR3 in DNA: TGCGCCAGCGCGCTCACAGATACGCAGTATTTT. Translation: CASALTDTQYF. The chain couples TRBV5-1 to TRBJ2-3; D is ambiguous. The CDR3 totals 11 residues. Germline CDR1 reads SGHRS; CDR2 reads YFSETQ. V was trimmed by 7 bases and J by 2 bases, leaving 5 bases between them.

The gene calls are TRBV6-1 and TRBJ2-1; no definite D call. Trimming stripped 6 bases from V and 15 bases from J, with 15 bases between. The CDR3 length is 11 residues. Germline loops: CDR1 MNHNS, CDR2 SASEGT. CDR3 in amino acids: CASSREAWWFF. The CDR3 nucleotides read TGTGCCAGCAGCCGAGAGGCCTGGTGGTTCTTC.

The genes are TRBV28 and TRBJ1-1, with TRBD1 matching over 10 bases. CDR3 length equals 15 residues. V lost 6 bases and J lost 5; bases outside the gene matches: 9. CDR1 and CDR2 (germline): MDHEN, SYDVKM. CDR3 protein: CASSPETGGMTEAFF. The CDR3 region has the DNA TGTGCCAGCAGCCCCGAGACAGGGGGCATGACTGAAGCTTTCTTT.

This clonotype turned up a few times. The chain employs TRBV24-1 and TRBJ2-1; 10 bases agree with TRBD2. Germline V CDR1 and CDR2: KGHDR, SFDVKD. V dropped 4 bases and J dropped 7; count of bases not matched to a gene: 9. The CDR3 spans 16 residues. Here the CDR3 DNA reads TGTGCCACCAGTGACGAACTAGCGGGACAGTCTAATGAGCAGTTCTTC. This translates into CATSDELAGQSNEQFF.